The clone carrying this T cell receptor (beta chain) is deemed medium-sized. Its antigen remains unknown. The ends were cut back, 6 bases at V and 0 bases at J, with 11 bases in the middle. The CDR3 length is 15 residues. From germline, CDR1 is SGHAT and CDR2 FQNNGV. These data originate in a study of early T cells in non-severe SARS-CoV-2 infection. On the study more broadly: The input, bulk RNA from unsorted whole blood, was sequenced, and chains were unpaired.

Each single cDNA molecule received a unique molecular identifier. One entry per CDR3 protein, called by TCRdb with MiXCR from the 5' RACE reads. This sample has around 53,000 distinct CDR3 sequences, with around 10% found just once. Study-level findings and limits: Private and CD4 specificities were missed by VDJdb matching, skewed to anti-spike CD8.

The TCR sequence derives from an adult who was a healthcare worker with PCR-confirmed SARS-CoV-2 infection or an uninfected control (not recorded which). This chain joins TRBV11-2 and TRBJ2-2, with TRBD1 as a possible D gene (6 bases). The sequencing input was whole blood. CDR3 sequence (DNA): TGTGCCAGCAGGCTACAGGGCCCGAACACCGGGGAGCTGTTTTTT. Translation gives CASRLQGPNTGELFF.